The sample holds many counts of the clone carrying this T cell receptor beta chain. As yet, its antigen is unknown. These data originate in a study of regulatory T cells in long-lasting Graves disease. The study's findings and limits: Not thyroid tissue but only peripheral blood was studied. Persistent disease favored TRBV28, TRBJ1-2 and TRBJ2-5.

HTBI primers from iRepertoire and Arm-PCR of CDR3 regions yielded the TCR beta libraries. Original handling: Across samples, 50 to 75 TRBV and 12 to 15 TRBJ segments were found. Using its own MiXCR run on the multiplex PCR reads, TCRdb lists one record per CDR3 protein. None of the V and J calls come from the authors' own analysis; TCRdb made them. Here the sample spans roughly 700,000 distinct CDR3 sequences, 30% being singletons. Indicated time point: persistent/refractory GD, antithyroid drugs over 5 years with positive TRAb. The TCR library was made from RNA that had been extracted from PBMCs in TRIzol. An endocrinology department located in Xi'an, China, was where the patients came from. The J segment lost 2 bases and the V segment lost 5 bases, leaving 4 bases of the junction unmatched. The CDR3 consists of 14 residues. Germline V gives CDR1 MNHEY, CDR2 SVGEGT.

The chain couples TRBV6-2 or TRBV6-3 to TRBJ2-7, with TRBD1 matching 9 bases. This TCR was recovered from a female donor with Graves disease. Sequenced material: peripheral blood mononuclear cells (PBMCs), taken when the disease was refractory, from a patient treated with antithyroid drugs. The CDR3: CASSDGTGTYEQYF. CDR3 DNA: TGTGCCAGCAGTGATGGGACAGGGACCTACGAGCAGTACTTC.